This note documents a single T cell receptor beta chain sequence. Its antigen is unknown. No qualities accompany the bases; no much larger clone lies one base away. Reading from cysteine to phenylalanine, the CDR3 counts 14 amino acids. Left in the record is the CDR3 DNA by itself, 42 bases read in frame from the first base. The germline V gene provides CDR1 SGDLS and CDR2 YYNGEE. V is pared back by 3 bases and J by 7 bases, with 13 bases lying between the germline termini. The source of the sample is a study of CD8 T cells in Susac syndrome (dated by TCRdb to the late 2010s). With regard to the full study: Whether CD8+ T cell activation and differentiation in Susac syndrome was antigen driven was tested using repertoire sequencing. General conclusions and limits of the study: The study acknowledged that relatively few individuals were included in the TCR sequencing and HLA analysis.

High-throughput TCR beta sequencing profiled peripheral blood CD8+ and CD4+ T cells from healthy donors, Susac syndrome patients and multiple sclerosis patients. Multiple sclerosis controls were treatment-naive patients with stable or active relapsing-remitting disease fulfilling revised McDonald criteria. CD8+ TEMRA cells were enriched by FACS, while bulk CD8+ and CD4+ T cells were purified by magnetic negative isolation. Blood was drawn into EDTA tubes, processed within 24 hours, and PBMCs were isolated by density gradient centrifugation. PBMCs destined for TCR sequencing were cryopreserved in liquid nitrogen and later thawed in a 37 °C water bath. Purity of sorted or isolated CD4+, CD8+ and CD8+ TEMRA cells was at least 90%. RNA was extracted using the RNeasy kit, and roughly 0.45 to 1 microgram was reverse transcribed with random hexamers. TCR beta CDR3 regions were amplified with the immunoSEQ multiplex PCR assay covering 54 Vbeta and 13 Jbeta segments. PCR amplification bias was corrected using a synthetic template baseline for primer optimization and computational correction. The paper's data handling went like this. Reads were annotated to V, D and J genes according to IMGT and were analyzed with immunoSEQ Analyzer, with only productive sequences retained. Clonality was computed as one minus Shannon entropy normalized by log2 of the number of productive unique sequences. For each patient and control, public and private clones were evaluated within the 100 most prevalent clones. Susac-specific clones were defined as absent from healthy and MS cohorts, over a thousand published viral clones and other ImmuneACCESS disease sequences. Using fastp trimming at Q25 and MiXCR clonotype assembly, TCRdb reanalyzed the public sequencing data and kept in-frame beta chains. For every CDR3 protein sequence, its rows merge into one entry that carries the most common genes and DNA. These V and J calls derive from TCRdb rather than the authors' analysis. The table for this sample lists roughly 130,000 distinct CDR3 sequences; roughly 94% of them were counted only once. The top ten clonotypes cover about 0.13% of the sample.

The sample comprised CD4+ T cells from PBMCs. Rearrangement joined TRBV9 to TRBJ2-2; confidence is insufficient to name the D gene. This TCR derives from a human donor with multiple sclerosis. The bases read TGTGCCAGCAGCGAGCAGGCCGCGGACGGGGAGCTGTTTTTT. The resulting protein is CASSEQAADGELFF.